These T cell receptor beta chains were read from a single sample in a study of OX40 agonist ivuxolimab in advanced cancers. The method was immunoSEQ multiplex PCR; TCRdb's version includes in-frame clones alone and lacks a portion of them. The sample carries roughly 60,000 clones, roughly 86% recorded once. This specimen consisted of CD4+ or CD8+ T cells sorted from blood, obtained in a trial of the OX40 agonist ivuxolimab. Every receptor here comes from an adult with an advanced solid tumor such as melanoma, head and neck, liver or kidney cancer. The CDR3 runs from the conserved cysteine through the conserved F or W. D genes are given only for firm matches. Part of the rows lack a size; the others show once, few, many or a class for expanded clones.

j_call clone_size d_call v_call cdr3_aa cdr3_nt
TRBJ2-3 . . TRBV21-1 CASSKEHRLAGPSTDTQYF TGTGCCAGCAGCAAAGAACATAGACTAGCGGGCCCGAGCACAGATACGCAGTATTTT
TRBJ1-1 . . TRBV30 CAWSYVTNTEAFF TGTGCCTGGAGTTACGTGACGAACACTGAAGCTTTCTTT
TRBJ1-2 . TRBD1 TRBV5-1 CASSLAGDSLGINYGYTF TGCGCCAGCAGCTTGGCCGGGGACAGCCTCGGAATTAACTATGGCTACACCTTC
TRBJ2-7 . TRBD2 TRBV7-3 CASSRSGGAYEQYF TGTGCCAGCAGCCGCAGCGGGGGGGCCTACGAGCAGTACTTC
TRBJ1-2 few TRBD1 TRBV18 CASSRSGGSGYGYTF TGTGCCAGCTCAAGATCAGGGGGCAGTGGCTATGGCTACACCTTC
TRBJ2-3 . . TRBV6-5 CASSYRDSEVRQYF TGTGCCAGCAGTTACCGGGACTCCGAAGTTCGGCAGTATTTT
TRBJ2-1 . TRBD1 TRBV2 CASNLQGESYNEQFF TGTGCCAGCAATTTACAGGGGGAAAGCTACAATGAGCAGTTCTTC
TRBJ2-5 . . TRBV5-1 CASRLGGEETQYF TGCGCCAGCAGGTTAGGGGGGGAGGAGACCCAGTACTTC
TRBJ2-5 . . TRBV11-3 CASSRREAETQYF TGTGCCAGCAGCCGCAGGGAGGCCGAGACCCAGTACTTC
TRBJ1-5 once TRBD1 TRBV13 CASSLGGTGQPQHF TGTGCCAGCAGCTTAGGTGGGACAGGACAGCCCCAGCATTTT
TRBJ1-5 . . TRBV5-8 CASSKRGQPPVQPQHF TGTGCCAGCAGCAAACGGGGCCAGCCCCCGGTTCAGCCCCAGCATTTT
TRBJ1-3 . . TRBV6-5 CASSYEGGTGNTIYF TGTGCCAGCAGTTACGAAGGAGGGACTGGAAACACCATATATTTT
TRBJ1-5 . . TRBV19 CASARSNVQPQHF TGTGCCAGTGCACGAAGTAACGTCCAGCCCCAGCATTTT
TRBJ1-3 few . TRBV10-3 CAISGGAGNTIYF TGTGCCATCAGTGGGGGGGCTGGAAACACCATATATTTT
TRBJ2-7 . TRBD2 TRBV9 CASSVGLVAEQYF TGTGCCAGCAGCGTGGGACTAGTAGCCGAGCAGTACTTC
TRBJ2-5 . . TRBV5-6 CASSLYGGLETQYF TGTGCCAGCAGCTTATACGGGGGTTTGGAGACCCAGTACTTC
TRBJ1-4 few TRBD1 TRBV5-1 CASRPAGTDNEKLFF TGCGCCAGCAGGCCGGCCGGGACAGATAATGAAAAACTGTTTTTT
TRBJ1-4 . TRBD1 TRBV6-6 CASSQQGATNEKLFF TGTGCCAGCAGTCAACAGGGGGCAACTAATGAAAAACTGTTTTTT